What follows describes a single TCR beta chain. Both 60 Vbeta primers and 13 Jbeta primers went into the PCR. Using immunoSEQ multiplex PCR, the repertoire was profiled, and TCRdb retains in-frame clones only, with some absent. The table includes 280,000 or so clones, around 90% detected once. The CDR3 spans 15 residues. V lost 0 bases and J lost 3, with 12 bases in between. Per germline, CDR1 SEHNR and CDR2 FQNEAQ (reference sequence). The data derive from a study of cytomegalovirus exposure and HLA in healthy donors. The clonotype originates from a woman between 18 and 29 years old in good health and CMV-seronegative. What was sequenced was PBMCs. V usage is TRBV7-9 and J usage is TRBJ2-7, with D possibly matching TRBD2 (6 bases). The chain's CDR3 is CASSLASAGFYEQYF. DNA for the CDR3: TGTGCCAGCAGCTTAGCGTCGGCGGGGTTCTACGAGCAGTACTTC.